One T cell receptor beta chain is described in this entry. Its antigen is undetermined. The data are from a study of prognosis after radiotherapy for stage I lung cancer. Across the study: Non-small cell lung cancer patients at stage I were enrolled between 2018 and January 2019. Patient ages ran from about 50 to 84, with a median of 74.5 years, and the group had 13 men and about 6 women.

Around 6 milliliters of peripheral blood were drawn at each of two time points. V gave up 8 bases and J gave up 2 bases; unmatched junction bases: 4. Germline V CDR1 and CDR2: SGHVS, FQNEAQ. This CDR3 spans 14 amino acids. General study findings and limits: Lower values of Shannon entropy after stereotactic body radiation therapy were seen in patients who developed distant metastases.

TCR beta CDR3 amplification from genomic DNA was performed by two-round multiplex PCR. First-round PCR used primers specific to each TRBV and TRBJ gene. MiXCR was run by TCRdb on the multiplex PCR reads, yielding one entry per CDR3 protein. Altogether 11,000 or so distinct CDR3 sequences are present, about a third being singletons, with the ten largest covering approximately 57%. The chain carries TRBV7-8 and TRBJ1-5; TRBD1 agrees at 9 bases. The sequencing here drew on PBMCs, taken before or after stereotactic body radiation therapy (not recorded which). The sequence was collected from a donor at least 50 years old with non-small cell lung cancer. CDR3 region: CASGRDRGNQPQHF. The CDR3 nucleotides read TGTGCCAGCGGGCGGGACAGGGGCAATCAGCCCCAGCATTTT.